Listed below are T cell receptor beta chains from one sample, sequenced in a study of Ad26.COV2.S vaccination and SARS-CoV-2 variants. Sequencing was performed with immunoSEQ multiplex PCR; in TCRdb, only in-frame clones are kept and a portion is missing. This table has 400,000 to 450,000 clones, roughly 88% appearing once. The sequencing used peripheral blood, collected in a trial of Ad26.COV2.S vaccine versus placebo. These TCRs come from a person aged 18-60 years who received the Ad26.COV2.S COVID-19 vaccine or a placebo. Each CDR3 is given with its conserved first and last residue. The D gene is left open where the match is weak. Size is omitted from some rows. Given values are once, few, many or a class for expanded clones.

v_gene	d_gene	len	abundance	j_gene	CDR3nt	CDR3aa
TRBV7-9	TRBD2	18	-	TRBJ2-7	TGTGCCAGCAGCCCTAGAATAAGTTTCCGGACTAGCGGATACGAGCAGTACTTC	CASSPRISFRTSGYEQYF
TRBV5-1	-	13	-	TRBJ2-5	TGCGCCAGCAGCACCCTAGCCCAAGAGACCCAGTACTTC	CASSTLAQETQYF
TRBV7-6	-	16	-	TRBJ2-2	TGTGCCAGCAGCTTGAAGGAGGCCGCGAACACCGGGGAGCTGTTTTTT	CASSLKEAANTGELFF
TRBV9	-	13	-	TRBJ2-5	TGTGCCAGCAGCGATGACAGTGAAGAGACCCAGTACTTC	CASSDDSEETQYF
TRBV18	-	16	-	TRBJ2-2	TGTGCCAGCTCACAAAACCGAGGGTCGGCCACCGGGGAGCTGTTTTTT	CASSQNRGSATGELFF
TRBV29-1	-	12	-	TRBJ1-1	TGCAGCGTCGCCCGGTCGGGGACTGAAGCTTTCTTT	CSVARSGTEAFF
TRBV7-9	-	13	-	TRBJ2-7	TGTGCCAGCAGCTCACGACAGCTCTACGAGCAGTACTTC	CASSSRQLYEQYF
TRBV28	-	14	-	TRBJ1-5	TGTGCCAGCAGTCCTACAGGGCCGATGTCGCCCCAGCATTTT	CASSPTGPMSPQHF
TRBV27	-	11	-	TRBJ1-1	TGTGCCAGCAGTTTTTACGGAGAAGCTTTCTTT	CASSFYGEAFF
TRBV28	-	15	-	TRBJ2-7	TGTGCCAGCAGCACCCCCTTGGGGACCTCCTACGAGCAGTACTTC	CASSTPLGTSYEQYF
TRBV13	-	19	-	TRBJ2-7	TGTGCCAGCAGCTTAGGCCCAGTGGGGGCTACTACCCTTTCGTACGAGCAGTACTTC	CASSLGPVGATTLSYEQYF
TRBV3-1/TRBV3-2	-	13	-	TRBJ2-1	TGTGCCAGCAGCCAAGTCCGACGGGGAGAGCAGTTCTTC	CASSQVRRGEQFF
TRBV7-3	TRBD1	16	once	TRBJ1-5	TGTGCCACCCTGGACAGGGCGGGTATTAGCAATCAGCCCCAGCATTTT	CATLDRAGISNQPQHF
TRBV7-6	TRBD2	16	once	TRBJ2-3	TGTGCCAGCAGCCCCCAACGGACTAGCGTCGCAGATACGCAGTATTTT	CASSPQRTSVADTQYF
TRBV28	TRBD2	15	-	TRBJ2-3	TGTGCCAGCAGTTTATCTAGCGGGAGGAGAGATACGCAGTATTTT	CASSLSSGRRDTQYF
TRBV6-2/TRBV6-3	-	15	-	TRBJ2-1	TGTGCCAGCAGTTACTGGGGACTGATAAACAATGAGCAGTTCTTC	CASSYWGLINNEQFF
TRBV24-1	-	15	-	TRBJ2-7	TGTGCCACCAGTGATTCCGGGACTGACTCCTACGAGCAGTACTTC	CATSDSGTDSYEQYF
TRBV6-5	TRBD2	15	-	TRBJ2-1	TGTGCCAGCAGATCTCCGGGACTAGTGAGTGGTGAGCAGTTCTTC	CASRSPGLVSGEQFF
TRBV7-2	-	14	-	TRBJ1-6	TGTGCCAGCAGCTCCGGGCGACCGGGTTCACCCCTCCACTTT	CASSSGRPGSPLHF
TRBV7-2	-	13	-	TRBJ2-1	TGTGCCAGCAGCTTAGGCCAGATCAATGAGCAGTTCTTC	CASSLGQINEQFF
TRBV5-1	-	15	-	TRBJ1-2	TGCGCCAGCACAAGGGAGGGGGAAGCTAACTATGGCTACACCTTC	CASTREGEANYGYTF
TRBV29-1	TRBD1	15	-	TRBJ2-7	TGCAGCGTCCGTTCGGGGGACAGGCACTCCTACGAGCAGTACTTC	CSVRSGDRHSYEQYF
TRBV27	-	14	few	TRBJ2-2	TGTGCCAGCAGTTTCAGCGCCAACACCGGGGAGCTGTTTTTT	CASSFSANTGELFF
TRBV19	-	14	-	TRBJ1-2	TGTGCCAGTAGTATTCGGGGAGCTAACTATGGCTACACCTTC	CASSIRGANYGYTF
TRBV7-3	TRBD2	16	-	TRBJ2-3	TGTGCCAGCAGCCTGGGACTAGCGGGAGCCGTAGATACGCAGTATTTT	CASSLGLAGAVDTQYF
TRBV21-1	-	13	-	TRBJ2-7	TGTGCCAGCACCGGGACAGGGGGTTACGAGCAGTACTTC	CASTGTGGYEQYF
TRBV6-2/TRBV6-3	-	16	-	TRBJ1-5	TGTGCCAGCAGTTACCCCATGATGGGTACAAATCAGCCCCAGCATTTT	CASSYPMMGTNQPQHF
TRBV11-2	TRBD2	17	-	TRBJ2-7	TGTGCCAGCAGCTTAGGCCCGACTAGCGGGAGGGACTACGAGCAGTACTTC	CASSLGPTSGRDYEQYF
TRBV6-5	TRBD2	15	-	TRBJ2-1	TGTGCCAGCAGTAATCTAGCGGGAGTACGGAATGAGCAGTTCTTC	CASSNLAGVRNEQFF
TRBV6-6	-	15	-	TRBJ1-1	TGTGCCAGCAGTTACTTGAACCGACAGAACACTGAAGCTTTCTTT	CASSYLNRQNTEAFF
TRBV6-5	-	15	-	TRBJ2-5	TGTGCCAGCAGATCCGAACGGGGATGGCAAGAGACCCAGTACTTC	CASRSERGWQETQYF
TRBV5-6	TRBD2	13	-	TRBJ2-1	TGTGCCAGCAGGGTAGGACTAGCCGATGAGCAGTTCTTC	CASRVGLADEQFF
TRBV27	-	16	-	TRBJ1-5	TGTGCCAGCAGTCCGGGGGGAAGGGCGCGAAATCAGCCCCAGCATTTT	CASSPGGRARNQPQHF
TRBV29-1	TRBD2	14	-	TRBJ2-7	TGCAGCGCCCGCCGGGGCGGGAGGGCCGGCGAGCAGTACTTC	CSARRGGRAGEQYF
TRBV28	-	17	-	TRBJ1-5	TGTGCCAGCAGTTTAGATAAGGGGTCGGTTTACAATCAGCCCCAGCATTTT	CASSLDKGSVYNQPQHF
TRBV18	TRBD1	18	-	TRBJ2-2	TGTGCCAGCTCACCCGTCTCGACAGGGGAAGCGAACACCGGGGAGCTGTTTTTT	CASSPVSTGEANTGELFF
TRBV7-3	TRBD2	19	-	TRBJ2-3	TGTGCCAGCAGCATAGCCGGGACTAGCGGGAACCCTCGCACAGATACGCAGTATTTT	CASSIAGTSGNPRTDTQYF
TRBV28	-	15	-	TRBJ1-4	TGTGCCAGCAGTTTATTCCAGCCAACTAATGAAAAACTGTTTTTT	CASSLFQPTNEKLFF
TRBV5-1	TRBD1	14	-	TRBJ2-7	TGCGCCAGCAGCTCACTGACAGGGGGGTACGAGCAGTACTTC	CASSSLTGGYEQYF
TRBV27	TRBD1	15	few	TRBJ2-7	TGTGCCAGCAGTCTCGTACCGGGACAGGGGCACGAGCAGTACTTC	CASSLVPGQGHEQYF
TRBV19	TRBD1	15	-	TRBJ1-1	TGTGCCAGTACCAAACAGGGGACCGTGAACACTGAAGCTTTCTTT	CASTKQGTVNTEAFF
TRBV2	TRBD1	17	-	TRBJ2-2	TGTGCCAGCTTACGGGACAGGGTACAGCGACGTACCGGGGAGCTGTTTTTT	CASLRDRVQRRTGELFF
TRBV3-1/TRBV3-2	-	15	-	TRBJ2-7	TGTGCCAGCAGCCAAGACGCCACAGGGTCCTCCGAGCAGTACTTC	CASSQDATGSSEQYF
TRBV7-9	-	14	-	TRBJ1-6	TGTGCCAGCAGCTTAAGCCCCCTGAGTTCACCCCTCCACTTT	CASSLSPLSSPLHF
TRBV18	TRBD1	17	-	TRBJ2-2	TGTGCCAGCTCACCACCGACGGGGACAGGGGGTACCGGGGAGCTGTTTTTT	CASSPPTGTGGTGELFF
TRBV5-1	TRBD2	16	once	TRBJ2-3	TGCGCCAGCAGCTCTCGACTAGCGGGAGAAACAGATACGCAGTATTTT	CASSSRLAGETDTQYF
TRBV27	TRBD2	17	-	TRBJ2-3	TGTGCCAGCAGTTTCTGGCTAGCGGGGGGAAGCACAGATACGCAGTATTTT	CASSFWLAGGSTDTQYF
TRBV5-6	-	17	-	TRBJ2-2	TGTGCCAGCAGCGACCGGGGGGCTCCATTAAACACCGGGGAGCTGTTTTTT	CASSDRGAPLNTGELFF
TRBV10-3	-	14	-	TRBJ2-7	TGTGCCATCAGTCAGACAGGAGGTATCTACGAGCAGTACTTC	CAISQTGGIYEQYF
TRBV11-2	-	14	-	TRBJ2-3	TGTGCCAGCAGCTTAAGTCCCCGCACAGATACGCAGTATTTT	CASSLSPRTDTQYF
TRBV27	-	15	once	TRBJ2-7	TGTGCCAGCAGCCCTACTCCGTCGAGGATCTACGAGCAGTACTTC	CASSPTPSRIYEQYF
TRBV27	-	14	-	TRBJ1-5	TGTGCCAGCAGCGCCCGGACAGTGAATCAGCCCCAGCATTTT	CASSARTVNQPQHF
TRBV6-2/TRBV6-3	-	11	once	TRBJ2-7	TGTGCCAGCAGTCGTTCCTACGAGCAGTACTTC	CASSRSYEQYF
TRBV2	-	13	-	TRBJ1-1	TGTGCCAGACTACTTTCAGGGGACACTGAAGCTTTCTTT	CARLLSGDTEAFF
TRBV4-2	TRBD2	18	-	TRBJ2-1	TGTGCCAGCAGCCAAGATTTCCTAGCGGGAGGGCCCGGCAATGAGCAGTTCTTC	CASSQDFLAGGPGNEQFF
TRBV27	TRBD1	15	-	TRBJ2-7	TGTGCCAGCAGACCAGGAACAGGGGCGGGCTACGAGCAGTACTTC	CASRPGTGAGYEQYF
TRBV5-4	-	15	few	TRBJ1-6	TGTGCCAGCAGCTTGGGGGGGTCCAAGAATTCACCCCTCCACTTT	CASSLGGSKNSPLHF
TRBV19	-	13	once	TRBJ2-7	TGTGCCAGTAGTATTGGACAGTCCTACGAGCAGTACTTC	CASSIGQSYEQYF
TRBV4-1	-	13	-	TRBJ1-2	TGCGCCAGCTCGTCTCACAGGGAAGATGGCTACACCTTC	CASSSHREDGYTF